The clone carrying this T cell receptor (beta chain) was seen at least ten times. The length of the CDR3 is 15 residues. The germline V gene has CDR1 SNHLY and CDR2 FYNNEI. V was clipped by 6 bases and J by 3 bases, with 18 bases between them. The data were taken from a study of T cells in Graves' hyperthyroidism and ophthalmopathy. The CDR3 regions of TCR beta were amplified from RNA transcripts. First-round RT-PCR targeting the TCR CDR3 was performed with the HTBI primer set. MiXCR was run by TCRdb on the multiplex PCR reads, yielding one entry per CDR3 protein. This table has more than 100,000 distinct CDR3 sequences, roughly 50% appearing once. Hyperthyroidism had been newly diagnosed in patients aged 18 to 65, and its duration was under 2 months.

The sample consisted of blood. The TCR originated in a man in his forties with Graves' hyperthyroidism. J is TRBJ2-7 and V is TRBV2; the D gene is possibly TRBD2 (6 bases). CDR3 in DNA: TGTGCCAGCAGCCAAAAGCCTGAGCGGGTCTACGAGCAGTACTTC. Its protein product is CASSQKPERVYEQYF. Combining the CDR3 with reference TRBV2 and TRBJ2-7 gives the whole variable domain EPEVTQTPSHQVTQMGQEVILRCVPISNHLYFYWYRQILGQKVEFLVSFYNNEISEKSEIFDDQFSVERPDGSNFTLKIRSTKLEDSAMYFCASSQKPERVYEQYFGPGTRLTVT.